This T cell receptor (beta chain) originates from a study of CD8 T cells in ankylosing spondylitis. Overall study findings and caveats: Before this, some motif variants had been reported in reactive arthritis synovial fluid and blood. Disease-associated clones were reportedly significantly overrepresented in matched ankylosing spondylitis synovial fluid. A motif in TCR beta, a set of under ten highly homologous variants, appeared characteristic of ankylosing spondylitis blood.

On this clonotype itself: Its target is not known.

MiXCR, applied by TCRdb to the 5' RACE reads, yields one record per CDR3 protein. Here the sample spans about 440,000 distinct CDR3 sequences, approximately 17% being singletons. This CDR3 region has 14 residues. Per the germline V gene, CDR1 is DFQATT and CDR2 is SNEGSKA (reference sequence). With 0 bases removed from V and 6 bases from J, the gap between germline ends came to 14 bases. The clonotype originates from a male donor with ankylosing spondylitis. J is TRBJ1-1 and V is TRBV20-1; D remains ambiguous. Material: blood, either unsorted or a sorted T cell fraction (not recorded which). The CDR3 bases are TGCAGTGCTAGAGAGTTGGGAGGGAGCGCTGAAGCTTTCTTT. It codes for CSARELGGSAEAFF.